The rows below give T cell receptor beta chains drawn from one sample of a study of patients and donors after allogeneic stem cell transplantation. MiXCR, applied by TCRdb to the RT-PCR reads, yields one record per CDR3 protein. The sample has about 200,000 distinct CDR3 sequences, around two fifths seen once. The sequenced sample was blood, either unsorted or a sorted T cell fraction (not recorded which). These receptors originate from a human donor who was either an allogeneic HSCT recipient or a stem cell or donor lymphocyte infusion donor (not recorded which). It is not recorded whose cells these are; they may come from a transplant donor. Each CDR3 is given with its conserved first and last residue. Fields, in order: J gene, clone size, V gene, D gene, CDR3 protein, CDR3 DNA. D genes are given only for firm matches. Not all rows give a size; the values are once, few, many and, for expanded clones, a class.

TRBJ1-5 once TRBV12-3/TRBV12-4 . CASSWGQAADNQPQHF TGTGCCAGCAGTTGGGGGCAAGCGGCCGATAATCAGCCCCAGCATTTT
TRBJ2-2 . TRBV27 . CASSKDTRGPGELFF TGTGCCAGCAGTAAGGACACCCGAGGGCCCGGGGAGCTGTTTTTT
TRBJ1-1 few TRBV4-1 . CASSQDLRGPAFF TGCGCCAGCAGCCAAGATCTCCGTGGACCTGCTTTCTTT
TRBJ1-1 few TRBV6-6 TRBD1 CASSGTGGEAFF TGTGCCAGCAGTGGGACAGGGGGTGAAGCTTTCTTT
TRBJ1-1 . TRBV19 . CASMGQGSALIIGTEAFF TGTGCCAGTATGGGGCAGGGGAGCGCATTGATCATTGGCACTGAAGCTTTCTTT
TRBJ1-5 . TRBV20-1 . CSVMQVAGNQPQHF TGCAGCGTCATGCAGGTGGCGGGCAATCAGCCCCAGCATTTT
TRBJ1-2 . TRBV4-1 . CASSQEPGRGYTF TGCGCCAGCAGCCAAGAACCCGGGAGGGGCTACACCTTC
TRBJ2-1 few TRBV4-3 . CASSQGGWNNEQFF TGCGCCAGCAGCCAAGGAGGGTGGAACAATGAGCAGTTCTTC
TRBJ2-7 . TRBV20-1 . CSASPGPEGSEQYF TGCAGTGCTAGTCCCGGGCCAGAGGGGTCCGAGCAGTACTTC
TRBJ2-7 few TRBV12-3/TRBV12-4 . CASSLQTVPHEQYF TGTGCCAGCAGTTTGCAGACAGTACCCCACGAGCAGTACTTC
TRBJ1-2 few TRBV3-1 . CASSQDKQYGYTF TGTGCCAGCAGCCAAGATAAACAGTATGGCTACACCTTC
TRBJ1-3 . TRBV18 . CASSRDENTIYF TGTGCCAGCTCACGAGATGAAAACACCATATATTTT
TRBJ2-7 . TRBV2 . CASSELGQISYEQYF TGTGCCAGCAGTGAGCTAGGACAGATCTCCTACGAGCAGTACTTC
TRBJ2-1 few TRBV5-1 . CASSLGESEQFF TGCGCCAGCAGCCTAGGAGAGAGTGAGCAGTTCTTC
TRBJ2-3 . TRBV28 . CASSLLQKPTDTQYF TGTGCCAGCAGTTTACTACAGAAACCCACAGATACGCAGTATTTT
TRBJ1-6 few TRBV7-9 . CASSDLRDSSLHF TGTGCCAGCAGCGACCTGAGGGATTCATCCCTCCACTTT
TRBJ1-1 few TRBV6-2/TRBV6-3 . CASIGSHPNTEAFF TGTGCCAGCATCGGGTCACATCCGAACACTGAAGCTTTCTTT
TRBJ1-4 . TRBV5-6 . CASSERGSATNEKLFF TGTGCCAGCAGCGAGAGGGGATCTGCAACTAATGAAAAACTGTTTTTT
TRBJ1-1 . TRBV6-5 . CASSYEVDAEAFF TGTGCCAGCAGTTACGAGGTAGACGCTGAAGCTTTCTTT
TRBJ1-1 few TRBV19 . CASHNRGGGTEAFF TGTGCCAGCCACAATAGGGGGGGCGGCACTGAAGCTTTCTTT
TRBJ2-5 . TRBV7-2 TRBD2 CASSLGTSGLTQETQYF TGTGCCAGCAGCTTAGGGACTAGCGGGCTAACCCAAGAGACCCAGTACTTC
TRBJ1-5 few TRBV10-3 . CAISEGFRQPQHF TGTGCCATCAGCGAAGGCTTCAGACAGCCCCAGCATTTT
TRBJ2-1 once TRBV9 . CASSVGGSYPYNEQFF TGTGCCAGCAGCGTAGGTGGCTCCTATCCCTACAATGAGCAGTTCTTC
TRBJ1-4 . TRBV20-1 . CSAERRRANEKLFF TGCAGTGCTGAACGGCGCAGGGCAAATGAAAAACTGTTTTTT
TRBJ2-5 . TRBV9 . CASSVGPTWLGETQYF TGTGCCAGCAGCGTAGGGCCGACGTGGTTAGGAGAGACCCAGTACTTC
TRBJ1-2 . TRBV12-3/TRBV12-4 TRBD1 CASRTGTEVYGYTF TGTGCCAGCAGAACCGGGACAGAGGTCTATGGCTACACCTTC
TRBJ1-4 . TRBV5-1 . CASSLTGTTNEKLFF TGCGCCAGCAGCTTAACGGGGACCACTAATGAAAAACTGTTTTTT
TRBJ2-1 . TRBV19 . CASSIGLLAGHEQFF TGTGCCAGTAGTATCGGGCTACTAGCCGGCCATGAGCAGTTCTTC
TRBJ1-2 many TRBV5-6 TRBD1 CASSLGTGAYGYTF TGTGCCAGCAGCTTGGGGACAGGAGCCTATGGCTACACCTTC
TRBJ1-5 . TRBV9 . CASSVGPGGKNQPQHF TGTGCCAGCAGCGTAGGACCGGGGGGCAAGAATCAGCCCCAGCATTTT
TRBJ2-7 once TRBV4-3 TRBD1 CASSQRQGYEQYF TGCGCCAGCAGCCAACGACAGGGGTACGAGCAGTACTTC
TRBJ1-1 few TRBV11-2 . CASSYTGSIEAFF TGTGCCAGCAGCTACACAGGGTCTATTGAAGCTTTCTTT
TRBJ2-2 . TRBV5-1 . CASSSGTFNTGELFF TGCGCCAGCAGCTCCGGAACCTTCAACACCGGGGAGCTGTTTTTT
TRBJ2-1 . TRBV20-1 TRBD1 CSAGKTGQGLNEQFF TGCAGTGCTGGGAAAACGGGACAGGGATTGAATGAGCAGTTCTTC
TRBJ1-2 . TRBV7-9 TRBD1 CASSSRDRGDYGYTF TGTGCCAGCAGCTCACGGGACAGGGGGGACTATGGCTACACCTTC
TRBJ1-1 . TRBV5-1 . CASSRGIGEAFF TGCGCCAGCAGCAGGGGCATCGGAGAAGCTTTCTTT
TRBJ1-5 few TRBV28 . CASSETGKSNQPQHF TGTGCCAGCAGTGAAACAGGGAAGAGCAATCAGCCCCAGCATTTT
TRBJ1-1 . TRBV10-3 . CAITRDGNTEAFF TGTGCCATCACCAGGGACGGGAACACTGAAGCTTTCTTT
TRBJ2-7 . TRBV3-1 TRBD1 CASSPLTTGGYEQYF TGTGCCAGCAGCCCCTTAACGACAGGGGGCTACGAGCAGTACTTC
TRBJ2-1 . TRBV6-5 . CASSQTWGGDEQFF TGTGCCAGCAGTCAGACCTGGGGAGGCGATGAGCAGTTCTTC
TRBJ1-5 few TRBV6-1 . CASSEGGLSHQPQHF TGTGCCAGCAGTGAAGGCGGGCTCTCACATCAGCCCCAGCATTTT
TRBJ2-7 . TRBV5-5 . CASSLARFHYEQYF TGTGCCAGCAGCTTGGCTAGATTCCACTACGAGCAGTACTTC
TRBJ1-1 many TRBV21-1 . CASSKAVNTEAFF TGTGCCAGCAGCAAAGCGGTGAACACTGAAGCTTTCTTT
TRBJ1-5 few TRBV5-6 . CASSQTGNSNQPQHF TGTGCCAGCAGCCAGACGGGGAATAGCAATCAGCCCCAGCATTTT
TRBJ1-2 . TRBV4-3 TRBD1 CASSQTTGTGTSNYGYTF TGCGCCAGCAGCCAAACGACCGGGACAGGTACCAGCAACTATGGCTACACCTTC
TRBJ1-4 . TRBV3-1 TRBD1 CASSQDGTGGRELFF TGTGCCAGCAGCCAAGATGGGACAGGGGGAAGGGAACTGTTTTTT
TRBJ2-4 . TRBV7-2 . CASSLGRGRLIAKNIQYF TGTGCCAGCAGCTTAGGGAGGGGGCGCCTTATCGCCAAAAACATTCAGTACTTC
TRBJ1-2 few TRBV4-2 . CASSQDRQSYGYTF TGTGCCAGCAGCCAAGATAGACAGAGCTATGGCTACACCTTC
TRBJ2-3 . TRBV20-1 . CSAEGGHPDTQYF TGCAGCGCCGAGGGGGGCCACCCAGATACGCAGTATTTT
TRBJ1-2 . TRBV25-1 . CASSDMGAVTF TGTGCCAGCAGTGATATGGGGGCTGTGACCTTC
TRBJ2-2 . TRBV5-1 . CASSLGIAENTGELFF TGCGCCAGCAGCTTGGGGATAGCAGAGAACACCGGGGAGCTGTTTTTT
TRBJ1-6 few TRBV5-1 . CASSWTVRSSYNSPLHF TGCGCCAGCAGCTGGACGGTTCGGAGCTCCTATAATTCACCCCTCCACTTT
TRBJ1-1 . TRBV18 TRBD1 CASSPAQGDTEAFF TGTGCCAGCTCACCGGCCCAGGGGGACACTGAAGCTTTCTTT
TRBJ1-2 few TRBV12-3/TRBV12-4 . CASSLGVLYGYTF TGTGCCAGCAGTTTGGGCGTACTGTATGGCTACACCTTC
TRBJ1-2 . TRBV5-1 . CASSLDRRTNYGYTF TGCGCCAGCAGCTTGGATCGTAGGACCAACTATGGCTACACCTTC